What follows describes a single TCR beta chain. Its recognized antigen is unknown. It may be a read error: a sequence one base away is much more abundant. The CDR3 end shows no conserved phenylalanine or tryptophan, and so a read error is likely. The data derive from a study of tumor-infiltrating lymphocytes in primary liver carcinoma (dated 2017 in TCRdb). Background for the entire study: Surgical resection was performed in China between late 2015 and early 2016 on four or five patients with histopathologically diagnosed primary liver carcinoma. The five patients, three men and two women aged 30 to 69 years, had hepatocellular carcinoma (four) or combined HCC and intrahepatic cholangiocarcinoma (one). The tumors of the five patients were staged as T1-T3 N0M0, with maximum diameters ranging from about 4 to 10 cm. Each sample produced roughly 3.65 to 7.13 million productive TCRbeta reads, and read depth showed no significant difference between tissue types. The study combined TCRbeta repertoire sequencing, expression microarrays and whole-exome sequencing across five regions of each liver tumor, with adjacent normal tissue and blood. A total of approximately 35 specimens from 5 patients, comprising about 25 tumor regions, 5 adjacent noncancerous liver tissues and 5 peripheral blood samples, were covered by TCRbeta repertoire sequencing. High reproducibility was observed for the technical replicate repertoires, with mean shared-clone rates approximately 0.92 and correlation coefficients above 0.95. Points the paper makes about the study in general: Only the TCR beta chain was sequenced, which likely underestimates true repertoire diversity because unpaired alpha chains were not captured. Since the samples were bulk and unsorted, there was no way to compare CD4+ and CD8+ T cell repertoires. Consistent with antigen-driven expansion, pairs of tumor regions showed higher repertoire overlap (mean roughly 36%) than either tumor-adjacent pairs (about 17%) or tumor-blood pairs (around 14%). The top 250 clones made up a significantly larger repertoire fraction in tumors than in blood (p = 0.039). With just four to six patients in the study, the authors point out that the findings should be validated in a larger study.

Using a constant-region primer and ProtoScript II reverse transcriptase, TCRbeta-specific cDNA was reverse-transcribed from 400 to 550 ng total RNA. The TCRbeta libraries were prepared through three rounds of nested multiplex PCR following a slightly modified ARM-PCR procedure. Sample barcodes and Illumina adapters were attached in a final 25-cycle PCR using Deep VentR polymerase. Before sequencing, amplicons between 200 and 500 bp were purified from gel using a QIAquick gel extraction kit. An Illumina HiSeq 2500 was used to sequence the TCRbeta amplicons, generating 250-bp paired-end reads. As for how the authors treated the data: Reads were quality-trimmed with Trimmomatic v0.33, and paired reads were merged with FLASH v1.2.11 to recover full CDR3 sequences. MiGEC v1.2.1b assigned V, D and J germline segments to the rearranged TCRbeta sequences. Clonotype statistics and Shannon-Wiener diversity indices were computed with VDJtools v1.0.0. To cut down on sampling bias, every analysis after diversity analysis relied on just the 250 most abundant clonotypes from each sample. TCRdb handled the public reads itself, with Q25 trimming in fastp and clone calling in MiXCR, and kept productive beta chains. Entries are consolidated by CDR3 protein sequence, retaining the most common genes and DNA. The V and J calls reflect TCRdb's pipeline rather than the authors' work. For this sample there are a few hundred thousand distinct CDR3 sequences; nearly 60% appear just once. The top ten clones comprise 15% to 20% of the sample.

TRIzol reagent was used to extract blood RNA from unsorted whole blood, while the DNeasy Blood & Tissue kit provided the germline DNA. At the time of sampling, the patients were treatment-naive and had chronic HBV infection. Around 4 milliliters of peripheral blood were collected into K2EDTA tubes before surgery. The source of this sequence is a woman aged 25 to 45 with primary liver carcinoma and hepatitis B virus infection. The material sequenced was peripheral blood.

The nucleotides read TGTGCCAGCAGTGGGAGAGGGGGCTCGTCCGTTTACGAGCAGTACCTC. Its protein is CASSGRGGSSVYEQYL. The V and J segments used are TRBV6-2 or TRBV6-3 and TRBJ2-7, and 7 junctional nucleotides match TRBD1. V lost 5 bases and J lost 4 bases, and the count of bases not matched to a germline gene is 14. A total of 16 residues make up the CDR3, ends included. Just the 48-base CDR3 DNA is kept, in frame starting at base 1. The germline V gene sets CDR1 to MNHEY and CDR2 to SVGEGT.